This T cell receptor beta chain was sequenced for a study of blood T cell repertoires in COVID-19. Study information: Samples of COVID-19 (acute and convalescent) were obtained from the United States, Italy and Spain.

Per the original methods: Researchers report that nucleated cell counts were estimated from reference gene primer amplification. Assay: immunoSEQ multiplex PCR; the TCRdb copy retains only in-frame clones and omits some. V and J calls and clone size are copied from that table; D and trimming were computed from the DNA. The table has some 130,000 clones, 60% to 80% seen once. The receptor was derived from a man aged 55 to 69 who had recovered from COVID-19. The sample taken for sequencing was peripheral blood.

The CDR3 DNA sequence: TGTGCCAGCAGCCCTGCTCGCCGGACAGGGATGGGTAGACAAGAGACCCAGTACTTC. Residues: CASSPARRTGMGRQETQYF. The chain combines TRBV6-2 or TRBV6-3 with TRBJ2-5; TRBD1 matches at 8 bases. Losses at the gene ends were 6 bases for V and 2 bases for J; bases not matched to a gene: 20. The germline gives CDR1 MNHEY, CDR2 SVGEGT. This CDR3 comprises 19 residues.